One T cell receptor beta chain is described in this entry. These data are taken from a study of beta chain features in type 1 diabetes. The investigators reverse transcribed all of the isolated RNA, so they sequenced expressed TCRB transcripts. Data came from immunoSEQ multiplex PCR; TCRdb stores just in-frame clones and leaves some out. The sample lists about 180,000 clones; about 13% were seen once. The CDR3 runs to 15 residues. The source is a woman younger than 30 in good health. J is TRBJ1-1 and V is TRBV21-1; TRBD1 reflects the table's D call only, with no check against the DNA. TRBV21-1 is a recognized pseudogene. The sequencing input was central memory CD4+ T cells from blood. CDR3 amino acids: CASSKAGTLNTEAFF. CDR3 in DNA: TGTGCCAGCAGCAAAGCCGGGACACTGAACACTGAAGCTTTCTTT.